The 26 T cell receptor beta chains listed next were all sequenced from one sample in a study of T and B cells in COVID-19 patients. TRB rearrangements were amplified by multiplex PCR with BIOMED2 TRB-A/B primers. Each CDR3 protein is one row after TCRdb ran MiXCR on the multiplex PCR reads. This sample has 9,900 or so distinct CDR3 sequences; 25% to 30% occur once, and the top ten carry roughly 27%. From blood, roughly 250-500 ng of genomic DNA served as TRB template. The specimen was blood. Source of these receptors: a human donor who had recovered from COVID-19.

This clonotype was observed a few times. The chain has TRBV20-1 and TRBJ2-7; 12 bases align to TRBD2. Trimming at V came to 3 bases and at J to 3 bases, leaving 6 bases not matched to a gene. CDR3 size: 15 residues. Germline CDR1 and CDR2: DFQATT and SNEGSKA (reference sequence). The CDR3: CSASRTSGVVYEQYF. The CDR3 coding sequence is TGCAGTGCTAGTCGGACTAGCGGGGTCGTCTACGAGCAGTACTTC.

On this clonotype itself: This clone may be a read error of a much larger clone one base away. V is TRBV10-3 and J is TRBJ2-5; D may match TRBD1 or TRBD2 (6 bases each). CDR1 and CDR2 (germline): ENHRY, SYGVKD. Trimming pared 5 bases from V and 9 bases from J, leaving 19 bases between. The CDR3 length is 14 residues. The CDR3 protein is CAISYSGEPGAQYF. Written as DNA, the CDR3 is TGTGCCATCAGTTACTCGGGAGAGCCAGGGGCCCAGTACTTC.

This clonotype was recorded a few times. V gene TRBV6-5 combines with J gene TRBJ1-3; no firm D call. The CDR3 is 12 residues long. CDR1 and CDR2 from the germline V gene are MNHEY and SVGAGI. With 5 bases removed from V and 3 bases from J, the gap between germline ends came to 5 bases. CDR3 loop: CASSESGNTIYF. The CDR3 bases are TGTGCCAGCAGTGAAAGTGGAAACACCATATATTTT.

There are many counts of this clonotype. The V and J genes are TRBV30 and TRBJ1-2; D is possibly TRBD1 (6 bases). The CDR3 is 12 amino acids. Trimming took off 2 bases at V and 4 bases at J, with 8 bases between the two ends. Germline lookup yields CDR1 GTSNPN and CDR2 SVGIG (reference sequence). Written as DNA, the CDR3 is TGTGCCTGGAGTCGAGGGGGCTATGGCTACACCTTC. Protein sequence: CAWSRGGYGYTF.

This clonotype is medium-sized within its sample. V gene TRBV6-5 combines with J gene TRBJ2-7; TRBD2 matches 10 bases. The germline V gene has CDR1 MNHEY and CDR2 SVGAGI. V lost 5 bases, J lost 6 bases, and 10 bases stayed unmatched. This CDR3 contains 15 residues. CDR3 sequence: CASSASGRGPSEQYF. CDR3 DNA sequence: TGTGCCAGCAGTGCCAGCGGGAGGGGGCCCAGCGAGCAGTACTTC.

Within the sample, this clonotype is medium-sized (0.01 to 0.1%). The chain uses TRBV19 and TRBJ1-4; TRBD1 agrees at 7 bases. This CDR3 comprises 14 residues. Germline CDR1 LNHDA, CDR2 SQIVND (reference sequence). Germline trimming cut 6 bases from V and 8 bases from J; bases unmatched to any gene: 9. CDR3 sequence (DNA): TGTGCCAGTAGAGGGACAGCGCCTGCAGAAAAACTGTTTTTT. Protein sequence: CASRGTAPAEKLFF. Full variable domain (remainder filled in from reference TRBV19 and TRBJ1-4): DGGITQSPKYLFRKEGQNVTLSCEQNLNHDAMYWYRQDPGQGLRLIYYSQIVNDFQKGDIAEGYSVSREKKESFPLTVTSAQKNPTAFYLCASRGTAPAEKLFFGSGTQLSVL.

In its sample, this clonotype was seen a few times. This chain uses TRBV11-1 with TRBJ2-6; 7 bases map to TRBD2. CDR3 length: 18 residues. The ends lost 1 base at V and 0 bases at J; junction bases unmatched: 6. Germline V gives CDR1 SGHAT, CDR2 FQDESV (reference sequence). The CDR3 region is CASSLDRGVVSGANVLTF. The CDR3 DNA sequence: TGTGCCAGCAGCTTAGATCGGGGGGTGGTCTCTGGGGCCAACGTCCTGACTTTC.

The sample holds a few counts of this clonotype. J is TRBJ2-7 and V is TRBV6-4; 7 nucleotides align to TRBD1. The CDR3 has 15 residues. CDR1 and CDR2 (germline): MRHNA, SNTAGT. V trimming: 2 bases; J trimming: 4 bases; junction bases outside the gene matches: 8. The CDR3 DNA reads TGTGCCAGCAGTGACCGAGACAGGGTATTTTACGAGCAGTACTTC. Amino acid sequence: CASSDRDRVFYEQYF.

In this sample, this clonotype is medium-sized (0.01 to 0.1%). The genes are TRBV12-3 or TRBV12-4 and TRBJ2-2, with D maybe TRBD1 (5 bases). The CDR3 is made up of 14 amino acids. Trimming left V 5 bases short and J 7 bases short, with 14 bases between. Here the CDR3 reads CASSPSWGGGELFF. The CDR3 DNA sequence: TGTGCCAGCAGTCCCTCGTGGGGCGGCGGGGAGCTGTTTTTT.

For this clonotype: One base away lies a much larger clone, so this may be a sequencing read error. The chain employs TRBV30 and TRBJ2-2, with 7 bases aligning to TRBD1. The CDR3 runs 13 residues. Germline CDR1 reads GTSNPN; CDR2 reads SVGIG (reference sequence). J gave up 9 bases and V 2 bases, and 6 bases lay outside the gene matches. This CDR3 is CAWSRQGTRELFF. In DNA form, the CDR3 reads TGTGCCTGGAGTCGACAGGGAACCAGGGAGCTGTTTTTT.

Only a few counts were recorded for this clonotype. V gene TRBV4-2 combines with J gene TRBJ2-2, with D perhaps assigned TRBD1 or TRBD2 (7 bases each). The germline gives CDR1 LGHNA, CDR2 YNFKEQ. The CDR3 loop spans 15 amino acids. The ends were cut back, 4 bases at V and 5 bases at J, with 14 bases in the middle. CDR3 residues: CASSRDYRGTGELFF. The CDR3 DNA is TGTGCCAGCAGCCGGGACTACAGGGGAACCGGGGAGCTGTTTTTT.

V usage is TRBV7-2 and J usage is TRBJ1-2, with D hard to call. Between the trimmed V and J ends, which lost 3 bases and 7 bases, there was a span of 15 bases. The germline gives CDR1 SGHTA, CDR2 FQGNSA. The CDR3 spans 14 residues. In nucleotides, the CDR3 is TGTGCCAGCAGCTTGGTGGATACGAGAGGTGGCTACACCTTC. Its protein product is CASSLVDTRGGYTF.

This chain uses TRBV30 with TRBJ1-1; D is unresolved. Trimming left V 2 bases short and J 0 bases short, with 7 bases between. Germline CDR1 and CDR2: GTSNPN and SVGIG (reference sequence). The CDR3 runs to 13 residues. Here the CDR3 reads CAWSLGLNTEAFF. The CDR3 coding sequence is TGTGCCTGGAGTCTCGGACTGAACACTGAAGCTTTCTTT.

This clonotype is judged medium-sized (0.01 to 0.1%). This rearrangement joins TRBV15 to TRBJ2-1; D not certain. The CDR3 totals 16 residues. V dropped 3 bases and J dropped 0 bases, with 12 bases sitting between them. The V gene's germline CDR1 is LNHNV and CDR2 YYDKDF (reference sequence). The CDR3 region has the DNA TGTGCCACCAGCAGCCTCCAAGGCAGCTCCTACAATGAGCAGTTCTTC. This sequence encodes CATSSLQGSSYNEQFF.

This rearrangement joins TRBV5-1 to TRBJ2-3, with D perhaps matching TRBD1 (5 bases). This CDR3 has 14 amino acids. V lost 4 bases and J lost 7, with 16 bases in between. Germline CDR1 and CDR2: SGHRS and YFSETQ. The CDR3 region is CASSLDTTGYTQYF. In nucleotides, the CDR3 is TGCGCCAGCAGCCTGGACACCACCGGGTATACGCAGTATTTT.

This clonotype was seen ten or more times. The chain uses TRBV6-5 and TRBJ2-7, with unresolved D. Trimming stripped 6 bases from V and 7 bases from J, with 22 bases between. The CDR3 sequence is 15 residues long. The germline CDR1 and CDR2 sequences are MNHEY and SVGAGI. CDR3 bases: TGTGCCAGCAGGTACCCTTCGGACGGTCATGGGGAGCAGTACTTC. Amino acid sequence: CASRYPSDGHGEQYF.

Only a few counts were recorded for this clonotype. The chain links TRBV5-4 to TRBJ1-6; 10 positions agree with TRBD1. The CDR3 consists of 14 residues. The trim removed 2 bases at V and 10 bases at J, leaving 3 bases unmatched. Germline V gene lookup returns CDR1 SGHNT and CDR2 YYREEE (reference sequence). The chain's CDR3 is CASSLGTGESPLHF. The DNA of the CDR3 is TGTGCCAGCAGCTTAGGGACAGGGGAATCACCCCTCCACTTT.

The CDR3 loop reads CASSRRGGVVDEQYF. CDR3 sequence (DNA): TGTGCCAGCAGCCGCCGCGGTGGAGTAGTTGACGAGCAGTACTTC. The rearrangement uses TRBV12-3 or TRBV12-4 and TRBJ2-7; unclear D gene. The CDR3 is 15 residues long. V lost 6 bases to trimming and J lost 5 bases, with 20 bases between them.

This clonotype was observed a handful of times. This chain uses TRBV19 with TRBJ1-6; 10 bases line up with TRBD1. The trim removed 3 bases at V and 8 bases at J, leaving 10 bases unmatched. The CDR3 covers 17 residues. Germline assignment: CDR1 LNHDA and CDR2 SQIVND (reference sequence). The CDR3 loop is CASSMGQGILFDSPLHF. CDR3 coding DNA: TGTGCCAGTAGTATGGGACAGGGGATCCTGTTTGATTCACCCCTCCACTTT.

This clonotype is medium-sized within its sample. The J gene is TRBJ1-4, the V gene TRBV19; a weak D match, TRBD1 (5 bases). The CDR3 totals 14 residues. V lost 6 bases to trimming and J lost 5 bases, with 13 bases between them. Looked up from germline, CDR1 is LNHDA and CDR2 is SQIVND (reference sequence). The chain's CDR3 is CASRGIRDNEKLFF. The CDR3 bases are TGTGCCAGTAGAGGGATCAGGGACAATGAAAAACTGTTTTTT.

This chain links TRBV5-6 with TRBJ2-7; TRBD1 might be the D (6 bases). Germline lookup yields CDR1 SGHDT and CDR2 YYEEEE. The V end was cut by 3 bases, the J end by 6 bases, with 19 bases between. The CDR3 contains 15 residues. Written as DNA, the CDR3 is TGTGCCAGCAGCTCTTCAGGGGCCACGGGAAGCGAGCAGTACTTC. Translating gives CASSSSGATGSEQYF.

This clonotype is medium-sized. J is TRBJ2-7 and V is TRBV18; TRBD1 matches 8 bases. Germline V gives CDR1 KGHSH, CDR2 LQKENI. The CDR3 length is 15 residues. Trimming removed 6 bases from V and 6 bases from J; junction bases left unmatched: 13. The CDR3 DNA reads TGTGCCAGCTCGCCGTTATCGGGACAGGATCCCGAGCAGTACTTC. Translating it yields CASSPLSGQDPEQYF.

The V call is TRBV6-5, the J call TRBJ1-2; 9 bases agree with TRBD1. Trimming cost V 2 bases and J 8 bases; bases outside gene matches: 9. Germline CDR1 reads MNHEY; CDR2 reads SVGAGI. The CDR3 sequence is 15 residues long. This chain's CDR3 is CASSYARQGGWGYTF. DNA for the CDR3: TGTGCCAGCAGTTACGCCCGACAGGGGGGTTGGGGCTACACCTTC.

The sample holds a few counts of this clonotype. The chain is built from TRBV7-6 and TRBJ2-5; TRBD2 aligns across 9 bases. Near its end, the DNA agrees better with TRBJ2-7, so the J call may be wrong. This CDR3 spans 16 amino acids. Germline values: CDR1 SGHVS, CDR2 FNYEAQ. Here the CDR3 reads CASSLDPSGITYEQYF. CDR3 coding DNA: TGTGCCAGCAGCTTAGACCCTAGCGGGATCACCTACGAGCAGTACTTC.

V gene TRBV6-2 or TRBV6-3 combines with J gene TRBJ2-7; 7 bases are shared with TRBD1. Germline CDR1 reads MNHEY; CDR2 reads SVGEGT. The CDR3 has 15 residues. J lost 2 bases, V lost 6 bases, and 10 bases had no gene match. The CDR3 loop reads CASSSGTASTYEQYF. CDR3 nucleotides: TGTGCCAGCAGCTCCGGGACAGCTTCCACCTACGAGCAGTACTTC.

This clonotype is deemed medium-sized. The chain is built from TRBV19 and TRBJ1-5, with 9 bases lining up with TRBD1. CDR1 is LNHDA and CDR2 is SQIVND in the germline V gene (reference sequence). The V segment lost 4 bases and the J segment 1 base; nucleotides outside the gene matches: 5. The CDR3 has 16 amino acids. This CDR3 is CASSTATGGSNQPQHF. DNA of the CDR3: TGTGCCAGTAGTACGGCGACAGGGGGGAGCAATCAGCCCCAGCATTTT.